This passage covers 20 T cell receptor beta chains from one sample sequenced in a study of blood T cell repertoires in COVID-19. Sequencing was performed with immunoSEQ multiplex PCR; in TCRdb, only in-frame clones are kept and a portion is missing. The profile shows 80,000 or so clones, less than 90% of them singletons. Sequencing was carried out using peripheral blood. All receptors derive from a human donor in a cohort sampled during active COVID-19.

This sequence joins TRBV9 and TRBJ2-3, with D hard to call. The V end lost 1 base, the J end lost 0 bases, and 9 bases lay between the germline ends. The CDR3 is 15 amino acids. Germline CDR1 and CDR2: SGDLS and YYNGEE. CDR3 loop: CASSVSAASTDTQYF. CDR3 nucleotides: TGTGCCAGCAGCGTAAGTGCGGCTAGCACAGATACGCAGTATTTT.

The gene calls are TRBV28 and TRBJ2-1; D not resolved. Germline V gene lookup returns CDR1 MDHEN and CDR2 SYDVKM. Trimming removed 5 bases from V and 10 bases from J, with 18 bases in between. The length of the CDR3 is 14 residues. CDR3 sequence: CASSHPSRLGEQFF. The DNA of the CDR3 is TGTGCCAGCAGTCATCCCTCAAGACTTGGAGAGCAGTTCTTC. Full variable domain (rest looked up from reference TRBV28 and TRBJ2-1): DVKVTQSSRYLVKRTGEKVFLECVQDMDHENMFWYRQDPGLGLRLIYFSYDVKMKEKGDIPEGYSVSREKKERFSLILESASTNQTSMYLCASSHPSRLGEQFFGPGTRLTVL.

The rearrangement uses TRBV5-1 and TRBJ1-2; D remains unclear. This CDR3 is 11 amino acids long. The germline gives CDR1 SGHRS, CDR2 YFSETQ. V was pared by 5 bases and J by 3 bases, with 5 bases between. The CDR3 DNA follows: TGCGCCAGCAGGGCGGACTATGGCTACACCTTC. Protein product: CASRADYGYTF.

This chain connects TRBV6-2 or TRBV6-3 to TRBJ2-1; 8 bases fit TRBD2. V was pared by 4 bases and J by 9 bases, with 8 bases of the junction left unmatched. Looked up from germline, CDR1 is MNHEY and CDR2 is SVGEGT. This CDR3 is built from 14 residues. CDR3 nucleotide sequence: TGTGCCAGCAGTTCCCGGTCGAGCGGGAGTGAGCAGTTCTTC. It yields the protein CASSSRSSGSEQFF.

The chain combines TRBV21-1 with TRBJ2-7; the DNA was not used to check the table's D call, TRBD1. TRBV21-1 is a pseudogene locus. CDR3 length: 14 amino acids. CDR3 loop: CASSNRAGVYEQYF. In nucleotides, the CDR3 is TGTGCCAGCAGCAACCGGGCAGGGGTTTACGAGCAGTACTTC.

This clone has just one count. This chain links TRBV5-6 with TRBJ1-3; D possibly corresponds to TRBD1 (5 bases). The CDR3 length is 15 residues. Germline V lookup: CDR1 SGHDT, CDR2 YYEEEE. Trimming removed 4 bases at V and 1 base at J, with 12 bases between. The CDR3: CASSPGGVSGNTIYF. In DNA, the CDR3 is TGTGCCAGCAGCCCCGGGGGGGTGTCTGGAAACACCATATATTTT.

The V and J genes are TRBV9 and TRBJ2-5; 13 bases are shared with TRBD2. Germline values: CDR1 SGDLS, CDR2 YYNGEE. The V segment lost 3 bases and the J segment 4 bases; nucleotides outside the gene matches: 6. The CDR3 covers 16 residues. The CDR3 reads CASSARLAGGSETQYF. The CDR3 coding sequence is TGTGCCAGCAGCGCCCGACTAGCGGGGGGTTCAGAGACCCAGTACTTC.

The rearrangement links TRBV20-1 to TRBJ1-1, with TRBD1 as a possible D gene (5 bases). The CDR3 is 11 residues long. The V and J ends lost 7 bases and 3 bases respectively, with 9 bases between them. Germline-derived CDR1 and CDR2 are DFQATT and SNEGSKA (reference sequence). The CDR3 reads CSVGTHTEAFF. The DNA for the CDR3 is TGCAGTGTCGGGACTCACACTGAAGCTTTCTTT.

The rearrangement uses TRBV7-9 and TRBJ1-4; TRBD1 is a possible D gene (5 bases). The germline V gene has CDR1 SEHNR and CDR2 FQNEAQ (reference sequence). V dropped 6 bases and J dropped 2 bases, with 10 bases sitting between them. The CDR3 spans 14 residues. CDR3 protein: CASSPGLTNEKLFF. The DNA of the CDR3 is TGTGCCAGCAGTCCGGGACTGACTAATGAAAAACTGTTTTTT.

V gene TRBV27 combines with J gene TRBJ2-1, with a weak D call TRBD1 (6 bases). The V gene lost 1 base and the J gene lost 8 bases, with 9 bases spanning the gap. The germline V gene encodes CDR1 MNHEY and CDR2 SMNVEV (reference sequence). The CDR3 runs 13 residues. CDR3 amino acids: CASSLLQGDEQFF. CDR3 nucleotide sequence: TGTGCCAGCAGTTTATTACAGGGAGATGAGCAGTTCTTC.

The chain joins TRBV7-2 to TRBJ2-3, with a weak D call TRBD1 (5 bases). The V gene's germline CDR1 is SGHTA and CDR2 FQGNSA. The germline V and J ends were trimmed by 2 bases and 8 bases, with 17 bases remaining between them. This CDR3 has 15 residues. CDR3 sequence (DNA): TGTGCCAGCAGCTTACGTCAGGGAACATTTGCTACGCAGTATTTT. Residues: CASSLRQGTFATQYF.

The J gene is TRBJ1-2, the V gene TRBV27, with D unresolved. V was cut by 2 bases and J by 8 bases, with 12 bases left in between. Germline V gene data show CDR1 as MNHEY and CDR2 as SMNVEV (reference sequence). CDR3 length: 13 amino acids. Here the CDR3 DNA reads TGTGCCAGCAGTTTAGGGCAGGCGACCGGCTACACCTTC. Translation: CASSLGQATGYTF.

The chain combines TRBV19 with TRBJ1-1; D may be TRBD1 (6 bases). The V and J ends lost 4 bases and 5 bases respectively, with 17 bases between them. The germline V gene encodes CDR1 LNHDA and CDR2 SQIVND (reference sequence). This CDR3 has 15 amino acids. CDR3 loop: CASSTYPGTGTEAFF. DNA of the CDR3: TGTGCCAGTAGTACTTACCCAGGTACAGGGACTGAAGCTTTCTTT.

The chain uses TRBV28 and TRBJ1-2, with D possibly being TRBD1 (6 bases). The CDR3 is 14 residues long. Germline CDR1 MDHEN, CDR2 SYDVKM. V lost 2 bases to trimming and J lost 7 bases, with 14 bases between them. In DNA form, the CDR3 reads TGTGCCAGCAGTTTAAGGGACAACGCATCTGGCTACACCTTC. Its protein product is CASSLRDNASGYTF.

The J gene is TRBJ2-1, the V gene TRBV19, with TRBD1 matching over 9 bases. The germline V gene has CDR1 LNHDA and CDR2 SQIVND (reference sequence). The CDR3 has 16 amino acids. J was trimmed by 5 bases and V by 3 bases; bases with no gene match: 8. CDR3 protein: CASSIGTGSVHNEQFF. The CDR3 nucleotides read TGTGCCAGTAGTATTGGGACAGGGAGTGTCCACAATGAGCAGTTCTTC.

This sequence joins TRBV3-1 (or the pseudogene TRBV3-2) and TRBJ2-1; possible D gene TRBD2, 6 bases. Trimming took 4 bases from V and 8 from J, leaving 21 bases between them. The CDR3 is 16 residues long. Per germline, CDR1 LGHDT and CDR2 YNNKEL (reference sequence). In DNA, the CDR3 is TGTGCCAGCAGCCGACGCCCTAGCGAGGGCAGCGATGAGCAGTTCTTC. Translating it yields CASSRRPSEGSDEQFF.

The V gene is TRBV5-1, the J gene TRBJ2-1; 7 nucleotides align to TRBD2. Germline V gene data show CDR1 as SGHRS and CDR2 as YFSETQ. The CDR3 length is 15 residues. V was pared by 1 base and J by 10 bases, with 11 bases of the junction left unmatched. The CDR3 region is CASSLSLATREEQFF. CDR3 DNA sequence: TGCGCCAGCAGCTTGTCACTAGCCACGCGGGAGGAGCAGTTCTTC.

This clone was seen more than once but under ten times. V usage is TRBV14 and J usage is TRBJ2-1; 8 bases match TRBD2. The germline gives CDR1 SGHDN, CDR2 FVKESK. This CDR3 has 17 residues. With 1 base clipped from V and 8 bases from J, the junction kept 13 bases outside the gene matches. The CDR3 DNA follows: TGTGCCAGCAGCCAAGCCCGGACCCTAGCGGGCGTCCATGAGCAGTTCTTC. It specifies CASSQARTLAGVHEQFF.

The chain employs TRBV6-5 and TRBJ2-7; 8 bases fit TRBD2. Trimming at V came to 5 bases and at J to 4 bases, leaving 7 bases not matched to a gene. This CDR3 spans 14 amino acids. Per the germline V gene, CDR1 is MNHEY and CDR2 is SVGAGI. CDR3 sequence: CASSHSSGTYEQYF. In nucleotides, the CDR3 is TGTGCCAGCAGTCATAGTAGCGGGACGTACGAGCAGTACTTC.

Here the CDR3 reads CASRITGSHQPQHF. The CDR3 DNA follows: TGTGCCAGCAGGATTACAGGGAGCCATCAGCCCCAGCATTTT. The chain couples TRBV27 to TRBJ1-5, with D maybe TRBD1 (6 bases). V dropped 6 bases and J dropped 5 bases, with 14 bases sitting between them. Germline CDR1 MNHEY, CDR2 SMNVEV (reference sequence). CDR3 length: 14 amino acids.